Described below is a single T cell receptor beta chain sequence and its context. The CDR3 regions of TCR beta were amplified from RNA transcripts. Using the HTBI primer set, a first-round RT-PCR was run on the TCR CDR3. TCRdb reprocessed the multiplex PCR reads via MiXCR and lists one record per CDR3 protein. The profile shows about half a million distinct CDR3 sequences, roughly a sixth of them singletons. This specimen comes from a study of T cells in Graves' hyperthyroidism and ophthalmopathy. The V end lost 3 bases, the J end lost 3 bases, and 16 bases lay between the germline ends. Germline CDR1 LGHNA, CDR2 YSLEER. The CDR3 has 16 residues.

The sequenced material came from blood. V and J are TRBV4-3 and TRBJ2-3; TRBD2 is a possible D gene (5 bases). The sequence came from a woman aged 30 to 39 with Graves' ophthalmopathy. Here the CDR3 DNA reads TGCGCCAGCAGCCAGATATCGGAATCGGGAACAGATACGCAGTATTTT. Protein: CASSQISESGTDTQYF.